Detailed here is one TCR beta chain. TCRdb reprocessed the RT-PCR reads with MiXCR, giving one entry per CDR3 protein. The sample lists some 230,000 distinct CDR3 sequences, 14% occurring once. These data come from a study of patients and donors after allogeneic stem cell transplantation. The germline CDR1 and CDR2 sequences are SGHRS and YFSETQ. Trimming took off 1 base at V and 5 bases at J, with 9 bases between the two ends. This CDR3 comprises 13 residues. The chain links TRBV5-1 to TRBJ2-5, with D maybe TRBD1 (5 bases). The receptor was isolated from a human donor who was either an allogeneic HSCT recipient or a stem cell or donor lymphocyte infusion donor (not recorded which). It is not recorded whose cells these are; they may come from a transplant donor. Sequences were obtained from blood, either unsorted or a sorted T cell fraction (not recorded which). CDR3 DNA: TGCGCCAGCAGCTTGTTCCCAGGGGAGACCCAGTACTTC. This encodes CASSLFPGETQYF.